This T cell receptor beta chain was sequenced in a study of control samples from healthy donors and cancer patients (dated by TCRdb to about 2020). V is pared back by 3 bases and J by 8 bases, with 11 bases lying between the germline termini. Looking up the germline V gene (reference sequence) yields CDR1 SSHAT and CDR2 FNYEAQ. The CDR3 contains 13 residues, cysteine and phenylalanine counted. Only the CDR3 portion is preserved as DNA: 39 bases, with reading frame beginning at the first base. Libraries came from the immunoSEQ multiplex PCR assay. TCRdb took this table from immuneACCESS and kept in-frame rearrangements with V and J called. Such tables lack part of the clones; where checked against another copy, unresolved V genes explain under half of the gap, and the rest is unexplained. This sample holds 150,000 to 200,000 clones; about nine tenths were observed only once. The ten most abundant clones make up over 1.2% of the sample.

With regard to this clone: Its antigen specificity is not known. Qualities for individual bases were not recorded, and no much larger clone is one base off.

The sequence came from a woman in her 30s in good health. The chain is assembled from TRBV7-7 and TRBJ2-1; the D gene is possibly TRBD2, with 7 bases matching. Input material: blood. The CDR3 corresponds to CASSFRGGHEQFF. The DNA reads as follows: TGTGCCAGCAGCTTTAGGGGGGGGCATGAGCAGTTCTTC.